This T cell receptor (beta chain) came from a study of blood T cell repertoires in COVID-19. The germline gives CDR1 LNHDA, CDR2 SQIVND (reference sequence). The CDR3 has 14 residues. V lost 7 bases and J lost 4, with 17 bases in between. TCRdb's table, derived via immunoSEQ multiplex PCR, lists solely in-frame clones and lacks some. The sample holds roughly 300,000 clones, 87% seen once. The chain links TRBV19 to TRBJ2-7; D might be TRBD2 (5 bases). This receptor was obtained from a middle-aged woman who had recovered from COVID-19. Sequenced material: peripheral blood. In DNA, the CDR3 is TGTGCCAGTACTAACAGCCCGGGAACTTACGAGCAGTACTTC. It yields the protein CASTNSPGTYEQYF.